The 13 T cell receptor beta chains listed next were all sequenced from one sample in a study of response to subunit inactivated influenza vaccine. TCRdb analysed the RT-PCR reads with MiXCR anew, one entry per CDR3 protein. The data contain roughly 630,000 distinct CDR3 sequences, 13% to 15% of them singletons. The sequencing used PBMCs from blood, collected roughly 2 weeks before vaccination. Receptor source: a man over 45 who received an inactivated influenza vaccine.

This clonotype has at least ten counts. The chain is built from TRBV20-1 and TRBJ1-6; D not resolved. CDR3 length: 14 residues. Germline CDR1 and CDR2: DFQATT and SNEGSKA (reference sequence). The germline V and J ends were trimmed by 0 bases and 10 bases, with 13 bases remaining between them. As DNA, the CDR3 is TGCAGTGCTAGAGATCCCCAGGTGTGGTCACCCCTCCACTTT. Protein sequence: CSARDPQVWSPLHF.

In its sample, this clonotype was seen a few times. This chain links TRBV24-1 with TRBJ2-1; 9 bases are a match to TRBD2. Germline CDR1 is KGHDR and CDR2 is SFDVKD. The CDR3 consists of 17 residues. V lost 5 bases to trimming and J lost 6 bases; unmatched junction nucleotides: 13. The CDR3 DNA sequence: TGTGCCACCAGTGGAGTCGAAGGGCGGGGGGGACTCAATGAGCAGTTCTTC. Translation gives CATSGVEGRGGLNEQFF.

The rearrangement joins TRBV9 to TRBJ2-1; 11 bases line up with TRBD2. J lost 11 bases, V lost 0 bases, and 7 bases had no gene match. Germline V gene sequence: CDR1 SGDLS, CDR2 YYNGEE. This CDR3 contains 15 residues. CDR3 bases: TGTGCCAGCAGCGTAGGCTTAGCGGGAGGGGACCAGCAGTTCTTC. This gives the protein CASSVGLAGGDQQFF. Full variable domain (missing parts from reference TRBV9 and TRBJ2-1): DSGVTQTPKHLITATGQRVTLRCSPRSGDLSVYWYQQSLDQGLQFLIQYYNGEERAKGNILERFSAQQFPDLHSELNLSSLELGDSALYFCASSVGLAGGDQQFFGPGTRLTVL.

V is TRBV29-1 and J is TRBJ1-1, with TRBD1 matching 7 bases. The CDR3 loop spans 15 amino acids. Germline CDR1 SQVTM, CDR2 ANQGSEA. V trimming: 4 bases; J trimming: 10 bases; junction bases outside the gene matches: 18. CDR3 in DNA: TGCAGCGTTGGCGCCCCGGGACAGCGGACACTGGGAGCTTTCTTT. Its translation: CSVGAPGQRTLGAFF.

The V gene is TRBV20-1, the J gene TRBJ1-4; D remains ambiguous. The CDR3 totals 12 residues. V was trimmed by 5 bases and J by 0 bases, leaving 4 bases between them. Germline values: CDR1 DFQATT, CDR2 SNEGSKA (reference sequence). The CDR3 loop is CSAGPTNEKLFF. For the CDR3, the DNA is TGCAGTGCTGGTCCAACTAATGAAAAACTGTTTTTT.

J is TRBJ2-1 and V is TRBV11-2; 8 bases are a match to TRBD2. Losses at the gene ends were 4 bases for V and 0 bases for J; bases not matched to a gene: 11. Germline loops: CDR1 SGHAT, CDR2 FQNNGV. There are 18 residues in the CDR3. The CDR3 here is CASSSIAGTSDSYNEQFF. CDR3 bases: TGTGCCAGCAGCTCTATAGCGGGGACTTCGGACTCCTACAATGAGCAGTTCTTC. Filled out from reference TRBV11-2 and TRBJ2-1, the complete variable domain reads EAGVAQSPRYKIIEKRQSVAFWCNPISGHATLYWYQQILGQGPKLLIQFQNNGVVDDSQLPKDRFSAERLKGVDSTLKIQPAKLEDSAVYLCASSSIAGTSDSYNEQFFGPGTRLTVL.

The chain employs TRBV12-3 or TRBV12-4 and TRBJ1-1, with D possibly TRBD1 on 5 matching bases. This CDR3 spans 14 amino acids. V lost 6 bases and J 14 bases, leaving 25 bases between the germline ends. CDR3: CASSPSGRGSDRFF. CDR3 bases: TGTGCCAGCAGCCCTTCAGGAAGGGGCTCGGATAGGTTCTTT.

In this sample, this clonotype turned up once. The chain has TRBV3-1 and TRBJ2-1; D ambiguous. V lost 1 base, J lost 7 bases, and 11 bases lay in between. Germline CDR1 LGHDT, CDR2 YNNKEL (reference sequence). The CDR3 runs 14 residues. The DNA for the CDR3 is TGTGCCAGCAGCCAAGTTCGTCGGTATAATGAGCAGTTCTTC. As protein: CASSQVRRYNEQFF.

This clonotype has just a few counts. DNA for the CDR3: TGCAGTGCTCGGGGGAGAGGTGGGGACACTGAAGCTTTCTTT. Residues: CSARGRGGDTEAFF. V and J are TRBV20-1 and TRBJ1-1, with D possibly TRBD1 on 5 matching bases. The germline gives CDR1 DFQATT, CDR2 SNEGSKA (reference sequence). The CDR3 sequence is 14 residues long. Deletions cut 5 bases from V and 3 bases from J, with 16 bases between.

The chain joins TRBV25-1 to TRBJ2-2; 7 bases agree with TRBD2. Trimming at V came to 3 bases and at J to 0 bases, leaving 7 bases not matched to a gene. The CDR3 extends over 17 amino acids. Germline V gives CDR1 MGHDK, CDR2 SYGVNS. The CDR3 spells CASSDLGLHANTGELFF. In DNA form, the CDR3 reads TGTGCCAGCAGTGATCTGGGACTACACGCGAACACCGGGGAGCTGTTTTTT.

A few counts support this clonotype. The rearrangement joins TRBV6-2 or TRBV6-3 to TRBJ2-7, with 12 bases aligning to TRBD1. The CDR3 covers 15 residues. Germline values: CDR1 MNHEY, CDR2 SVGEGT. J was trimmed by 7 bases and V by 9 bases; bases with no gene match: 13. The CDR3: CASCVGTGGKDEQYF. The DNA for the CDR3 is TGTGCCAGTTGTGTCGGGACAGGGGGCAAGGATGAGCAGTACTTC.

The chain has TRBV6-2 or TRBV6-3 and TRBJ2-7; D is undetermined. The V and J ends lost 6 bases and 3 bases respectively, with 18 bases between them. Germline values: CDR1 MNHEY, CDR2 SVGEGT. The CDR3 is made up of 15 amino acids. The CDR3 coding sequence is TGTGCCAGCAGGGCTTTTTCAGATCGGGTCTACGAGCAGTACTTC. Amino acid sequence: CASRAFSDRVYEQYF.

This clonotype was recorded many times. The chain employs TRBV10-3 and TRBJ2-1, with a weak D call TRBD1 (6 bases). The V end was cut by 0 bases, the J end by 7 bases, with 16 bases between. The germline CDR1 and CDR2 sequences are ENHRY and SYGVKD. The CDR3 is 16 amino acids. In DNA, the CDR3 is TGTGCCATCAGTGAGTCGGGGGCTAGGATTGGTAATGAGCAGTTCTTC. Residues: CAISESGARIGNEQFF.